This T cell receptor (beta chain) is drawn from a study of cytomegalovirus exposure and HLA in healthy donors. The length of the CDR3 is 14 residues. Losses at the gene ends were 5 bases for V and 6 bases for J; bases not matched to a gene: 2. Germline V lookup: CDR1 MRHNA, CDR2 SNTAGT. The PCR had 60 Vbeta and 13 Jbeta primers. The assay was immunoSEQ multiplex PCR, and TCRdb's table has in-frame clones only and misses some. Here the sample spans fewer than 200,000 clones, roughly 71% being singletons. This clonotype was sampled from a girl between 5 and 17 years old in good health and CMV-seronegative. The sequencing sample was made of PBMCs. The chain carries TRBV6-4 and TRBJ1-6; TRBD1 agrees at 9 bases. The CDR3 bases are TGTGCCAGCAGTCCGACAGGGGGTAATTCACCCCTCCACTTT. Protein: CASSPTGGNSPLHF.